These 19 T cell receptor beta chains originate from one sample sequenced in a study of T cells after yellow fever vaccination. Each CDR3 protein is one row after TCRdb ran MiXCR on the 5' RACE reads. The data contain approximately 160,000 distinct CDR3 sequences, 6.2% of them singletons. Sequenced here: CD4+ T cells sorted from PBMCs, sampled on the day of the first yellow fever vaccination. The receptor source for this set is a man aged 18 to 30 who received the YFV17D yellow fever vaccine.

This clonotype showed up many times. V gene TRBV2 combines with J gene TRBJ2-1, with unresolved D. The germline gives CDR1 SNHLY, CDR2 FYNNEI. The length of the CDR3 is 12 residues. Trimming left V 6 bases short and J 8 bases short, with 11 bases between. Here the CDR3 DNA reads TGTGCCAGCAGCCCCGGCCGAGATGAGCAGTTCTTC. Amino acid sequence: CASSPGRDEQFF.

CDR3: CASSLLAGEEAQYF. DNA for the CDR3: TGCGCCAGCAGCTTACTAGCGGGGGAGGAGGCCCAGTACTTC. The genes are TRBV5-1 and TRBJ2-5, with 11 bases identical to TRBD2. Per germline, CDR1 SGHRS and CDR2 YFSETQ. The CDR3 has 14 amino acids. The junction had 6 bases not matched to a gene; V was cut back by 2 bases and J by 9 bases.

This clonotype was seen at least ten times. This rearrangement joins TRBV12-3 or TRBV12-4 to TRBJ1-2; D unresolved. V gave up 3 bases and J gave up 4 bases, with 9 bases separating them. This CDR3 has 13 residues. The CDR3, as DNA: TGTGCCAGCAGTTTCGGCACTCGCTATGGCTACACCTTC. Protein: CASSFGTRYGYTF.

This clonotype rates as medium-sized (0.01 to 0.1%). The DNA of the CDR3 is TGTGCCAGCAGCCAAGATCCTCGGGTGCGGGAAGAGACCCAGTACTTC. It encodes CASSQDPRVREETQYF. The V and J genes are TRBV3-1 and TRBJ2-5; possible D gene TRBD2, 5 bases. The CDR3 contains 16 residues. V was clipped by 0 bases and J by 3 bases, with 14 bases between them. Germline V lookup: CDR1 LGHDT, CDR2 YNNKEL (reference sequence).

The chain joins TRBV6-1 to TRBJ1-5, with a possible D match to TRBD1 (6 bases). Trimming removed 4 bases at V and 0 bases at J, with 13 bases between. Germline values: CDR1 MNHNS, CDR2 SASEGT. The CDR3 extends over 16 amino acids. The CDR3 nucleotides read TGTGCCAGCAGTGCCTCCGGGACATATAGCAATCAGCCCCAGCATTTT. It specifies CASSASGTYSNQPQHF.

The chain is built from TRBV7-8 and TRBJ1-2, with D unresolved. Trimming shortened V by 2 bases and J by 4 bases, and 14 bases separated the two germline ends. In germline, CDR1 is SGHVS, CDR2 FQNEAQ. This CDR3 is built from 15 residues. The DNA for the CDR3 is TGTGCCAGCAGCTTAAGGATCGTTGGGGTCTATGGCTACACCTTC. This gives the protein CASSLRIVGVYGYTF. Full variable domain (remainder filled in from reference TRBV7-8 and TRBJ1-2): GAGVSQSPRYKVAKRGQDVALRCDPISGHVSLFWYQQALGQGPEFLTYFQNEAQLDKSGLPSDRFFAERPEGSVSTLKIQRTQQEDSAVYLCASSLRIVGVYGYTFGSGTRLTVV.

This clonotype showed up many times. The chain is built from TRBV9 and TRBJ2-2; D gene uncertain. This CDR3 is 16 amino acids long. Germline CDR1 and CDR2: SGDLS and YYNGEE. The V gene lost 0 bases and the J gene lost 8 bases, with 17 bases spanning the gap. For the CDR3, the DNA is TGTGCCAGCAGCGTAGGACCTACTGGTAATAAAGGGGAGCTGTTTTTT. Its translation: CASSVGPTGNKGELFF.

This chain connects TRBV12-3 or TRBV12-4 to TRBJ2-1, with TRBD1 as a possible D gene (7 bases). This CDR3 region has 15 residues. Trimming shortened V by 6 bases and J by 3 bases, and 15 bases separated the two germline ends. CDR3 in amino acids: CASRPTGEVYNEQFF. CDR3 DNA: TGTGCCAGCAGACCTACAGGGGAGGTCTACAATGAGCAGTTCTTC.

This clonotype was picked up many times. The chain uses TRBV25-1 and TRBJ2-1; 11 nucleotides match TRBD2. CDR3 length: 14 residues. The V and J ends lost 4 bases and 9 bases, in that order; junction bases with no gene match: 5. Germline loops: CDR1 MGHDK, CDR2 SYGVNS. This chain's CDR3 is CASSVSGGAGEQFF. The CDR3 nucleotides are TGTGCCAGCAGTGTTAGCGGGGGGGCGGGTGAGCAGTTCTTC.

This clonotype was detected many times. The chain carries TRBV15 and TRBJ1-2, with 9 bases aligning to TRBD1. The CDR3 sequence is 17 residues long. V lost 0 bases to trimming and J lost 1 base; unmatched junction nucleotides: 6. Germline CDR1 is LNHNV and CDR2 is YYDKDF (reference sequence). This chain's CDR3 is CATSRDLGQGLNYGYTF. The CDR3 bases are TGTGCCACCAGCAGAGATCTGGGACAGGGACTTAACTATGGCTACACCTTC.

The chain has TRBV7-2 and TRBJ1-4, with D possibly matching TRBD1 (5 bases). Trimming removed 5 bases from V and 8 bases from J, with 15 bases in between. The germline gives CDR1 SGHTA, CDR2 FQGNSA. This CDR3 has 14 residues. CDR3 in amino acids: CASSPRGDVEKLFF. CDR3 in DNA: TGTGCCAGCAGCCCGCGGGGGGACGTCGAAAAACTGTTTTTT.

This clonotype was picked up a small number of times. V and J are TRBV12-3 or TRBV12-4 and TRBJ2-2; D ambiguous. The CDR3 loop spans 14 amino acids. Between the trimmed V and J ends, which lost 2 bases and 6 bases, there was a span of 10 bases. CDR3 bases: TGTGCCAGCAGTTTATTTGTGGTGGCCGGGGAGCTGTTTTTT. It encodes CASSLFVVAGELFF.

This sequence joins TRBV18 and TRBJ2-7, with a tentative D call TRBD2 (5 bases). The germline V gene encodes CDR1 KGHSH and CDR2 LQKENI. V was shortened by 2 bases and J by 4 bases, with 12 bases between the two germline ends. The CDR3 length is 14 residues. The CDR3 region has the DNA TGTGCCAGCTCACCAACGGCAGGAGGATACGAGCAGTACGTC. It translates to CASSPTAGGYEQYV.

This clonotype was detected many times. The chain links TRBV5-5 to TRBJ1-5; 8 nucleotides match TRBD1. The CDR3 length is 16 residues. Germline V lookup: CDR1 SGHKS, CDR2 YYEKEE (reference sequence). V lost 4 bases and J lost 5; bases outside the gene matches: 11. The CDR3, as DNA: TGTGCCAGCAGCGATCCAAGGACAGGGTGGGATCAGCCCCAGCATTTT. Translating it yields CASSDPRTGWDQPQHF.

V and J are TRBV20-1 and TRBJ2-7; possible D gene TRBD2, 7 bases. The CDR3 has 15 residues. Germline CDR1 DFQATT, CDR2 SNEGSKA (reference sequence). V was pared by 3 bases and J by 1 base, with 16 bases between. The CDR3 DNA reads TGCAGTGCTAGGAGGGGGGGCTACCCTTCCTACGAGCAGTACTTC. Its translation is CSARRGGYPSYEQYF.

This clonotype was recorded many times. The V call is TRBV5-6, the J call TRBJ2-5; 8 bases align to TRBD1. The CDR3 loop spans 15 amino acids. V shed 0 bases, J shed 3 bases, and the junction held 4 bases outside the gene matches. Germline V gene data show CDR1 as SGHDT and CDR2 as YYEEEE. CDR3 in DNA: TGTGCCAGCAGCTTGGTGGACAGGGTGGAAGAGACCCAGTACTTC. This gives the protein CASSLVDRVEETQYF.

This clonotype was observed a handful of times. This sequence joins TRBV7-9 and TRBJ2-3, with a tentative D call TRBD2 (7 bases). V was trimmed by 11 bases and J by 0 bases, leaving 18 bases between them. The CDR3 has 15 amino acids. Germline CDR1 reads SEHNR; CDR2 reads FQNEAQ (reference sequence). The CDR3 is CALSRAGASTDTQYF. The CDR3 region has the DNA TGTGCCCTATCCAGGGCGGGGGCTAGCACAGATACGCAGTATTTT.

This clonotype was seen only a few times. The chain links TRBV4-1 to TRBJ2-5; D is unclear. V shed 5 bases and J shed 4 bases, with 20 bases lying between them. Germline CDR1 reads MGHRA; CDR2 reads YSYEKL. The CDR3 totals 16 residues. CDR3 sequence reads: CASSWYGSGLRETQYF. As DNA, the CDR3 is TGCGCCAGCAGCTGGTACGGGTCGGGTCTCCGAGAGACCCAGTACTTC.

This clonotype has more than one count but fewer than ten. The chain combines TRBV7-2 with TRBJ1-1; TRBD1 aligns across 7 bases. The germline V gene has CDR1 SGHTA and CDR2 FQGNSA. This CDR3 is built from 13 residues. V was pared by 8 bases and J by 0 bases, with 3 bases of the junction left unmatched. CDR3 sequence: CASAGQMNTEAFF. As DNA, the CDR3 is TGTGCCAGCGCGGGACAGATGAACACTGAAGCTTTCTTT.